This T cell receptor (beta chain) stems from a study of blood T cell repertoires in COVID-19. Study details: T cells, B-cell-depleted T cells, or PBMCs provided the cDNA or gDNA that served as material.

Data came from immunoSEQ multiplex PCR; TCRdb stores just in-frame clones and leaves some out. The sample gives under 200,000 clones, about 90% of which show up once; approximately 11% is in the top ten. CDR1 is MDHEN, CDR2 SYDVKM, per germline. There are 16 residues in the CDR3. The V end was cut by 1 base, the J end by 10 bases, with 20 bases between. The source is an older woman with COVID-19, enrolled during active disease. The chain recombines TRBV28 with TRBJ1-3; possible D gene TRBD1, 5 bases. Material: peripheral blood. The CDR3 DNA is TGTGCCAGCAGTTTATATCAGGGATTGGGAAAGGGGACCATATATTTT. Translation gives CASSLYQGLGKGTIYF.